This entry is about one T cell receptor (beta chain). Its antigen is unknown. The record has no base qualities; no much larger clone is one base away. Trimming costs V 5 bases and J 9 bases, and their ends lie 10 bases apart. From a lookup of the germline V gene (reference sequence), CDR1 and CDR2 are DFQATT and SNEGSKA. There are 10 amino acids in the CDR3, from cysteine to phenylalanine inclusive. Left in the record is the CDR3 DNA by itself, 30 bases read in frame from the first base. This entry is derived from a study of response to subunit inactivated influenza vaccine (dated by TCRdb to the late 2010s). With respect to the entire study: The study used deep quantitative T cell receptor repertoire profiling to track responses to a trivalent subunit inactivated influenza vaccine. The paper as a whole reports these results and caveats: The authors suggested that each seasonal influenza vaccination may recruit only a limited number of new T cells.

Libraries were constructed by RT-PCR. Sequencing relied on an Illumina HiSeq 2500. In TCRdb, the public reads were trimmed at Q25 with fastp and aligned with MiXCR, with productive beta chains retained. Each CDR3 protein gets just one entry, which takes the most common genes and DNA from the rows behind it. In this sample the table shows roughly 500,000 distinct CDR3 sequences, more than 15% of which occur a single time. The ten biggest clones cover approximately 3% of the sample. This clonotype was obtained from a man between 50 and 69 years old who received an inactivated influenza vaccine. Donor details come from another sample of the same person, matched by shared clones. Recombination connected TRBV20-1 to TRBJ2-5; the D segment could be TRBD2, given 5 matching bases. The input for sequencing was CD4+ T cells sorted from PBMCs, taken around 25 months after vaccination. The CDR3 region has the sequence CSAQPGAQYF. The DNA sequence is as follows: TGCAGTGCTCAGCCCGGGGCCCAGTACTTC.